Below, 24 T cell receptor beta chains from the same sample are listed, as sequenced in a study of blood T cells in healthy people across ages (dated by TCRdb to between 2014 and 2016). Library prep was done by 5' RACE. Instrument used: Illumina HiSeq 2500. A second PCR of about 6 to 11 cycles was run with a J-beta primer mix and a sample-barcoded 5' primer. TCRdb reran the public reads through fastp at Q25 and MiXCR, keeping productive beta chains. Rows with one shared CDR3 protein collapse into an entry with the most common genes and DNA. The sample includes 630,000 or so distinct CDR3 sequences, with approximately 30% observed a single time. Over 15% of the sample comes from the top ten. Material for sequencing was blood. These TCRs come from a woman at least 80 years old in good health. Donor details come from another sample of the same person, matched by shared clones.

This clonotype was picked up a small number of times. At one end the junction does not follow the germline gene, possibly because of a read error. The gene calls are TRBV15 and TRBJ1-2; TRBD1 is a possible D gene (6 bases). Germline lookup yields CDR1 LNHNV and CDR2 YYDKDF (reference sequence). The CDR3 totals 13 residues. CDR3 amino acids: CATNRDRQDGYTF. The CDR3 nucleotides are TGTGCCACCAACAGAGATCGACAGGATGGCTACACCTTC.

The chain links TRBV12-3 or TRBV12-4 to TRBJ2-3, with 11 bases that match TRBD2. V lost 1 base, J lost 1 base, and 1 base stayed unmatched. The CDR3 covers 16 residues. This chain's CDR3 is CASSLGGLAGTDTQYF. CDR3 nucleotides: TGTGCCAGCAGTTTAGGGGGACTAGCGGGCACAGATACGCAGTATTTT.

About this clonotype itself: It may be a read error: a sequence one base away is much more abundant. CDR3 protein: CASSHILSGTGANSYNEQYF. In DNA form, the CDR3 reads TGTGCCAGCAGCCATATCCTCTCTGGGACAGGGGCCAACTCCTACAATGAGCAGTACTTC. The rearrangement uses TRBV14 and TRBJ2-5; 10 nucleotides match TRBD1. This CDR3 spans 20 amino acids. Germline values: CDR1 SGHDN, CDR2 FVKESK. The ends lost 3 bases at V and 11 bases at J; junction bases unmatched: 27.

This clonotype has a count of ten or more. The CDR3 loop is CASSYATGTGLHEQYF. The CDR3 region has the DNA TGTGCCAGCAGTTACGCCACCGGGACAGGGCTCCACGAGCAGTACTTC. The rearrangement joins TRBV6-6 to TRBJ2-7, with TRBD1 matching over 9 bases. Germline CDR1 reads MNHNY; CDR2 reads SVGAGI (reference sequence). This CDR3 has 16 residues. With 2 bases clipped from V and 5 bases from J, the junction kept 10 bases outside the gene matches.

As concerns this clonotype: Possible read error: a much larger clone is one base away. The CDR3: CASSLRDNEQYF. The CDR3 region has the DNA TGTGCCAGCAGCCTCAGGGACAATGAGCAGTACTTC. The rearrangement links TRBV7-9 to TRBJ2-1, with D perhaps matching TRBD1 (6 bases). The DNA end favors TRBJ2-7, so the J call may be wrong. This CDR3 has 12 residues. CDR1 SEHNR and CDR2 FQNEAQ come from the germline V gene (reference sequence).

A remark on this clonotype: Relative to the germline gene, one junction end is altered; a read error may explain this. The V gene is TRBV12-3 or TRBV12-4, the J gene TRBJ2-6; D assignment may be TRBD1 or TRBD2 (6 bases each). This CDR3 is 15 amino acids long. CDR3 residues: CASSLGGTGANVPTF. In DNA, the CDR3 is TGTGCCAGCAGTTTGGGGGGTACGGGGGCCAACGTCCCGACTTTC.

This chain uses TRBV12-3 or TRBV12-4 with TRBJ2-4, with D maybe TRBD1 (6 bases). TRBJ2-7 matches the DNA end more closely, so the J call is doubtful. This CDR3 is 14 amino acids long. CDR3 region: CASTSLQGVREQYF. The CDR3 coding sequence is TGTGCCAGCACAAGCCTACAGGGCGTACGCGAGCAGTACTTC.

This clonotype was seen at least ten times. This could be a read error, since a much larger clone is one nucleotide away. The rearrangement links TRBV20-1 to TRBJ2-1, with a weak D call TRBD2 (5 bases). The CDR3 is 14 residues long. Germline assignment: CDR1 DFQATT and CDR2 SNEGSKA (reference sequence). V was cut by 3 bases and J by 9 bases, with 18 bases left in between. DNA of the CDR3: TGCAGTGCTAGTGGGCAGGCCGACCGGGGTGAGCAGTTCTTC. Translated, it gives CSASGQADRGEQFF.

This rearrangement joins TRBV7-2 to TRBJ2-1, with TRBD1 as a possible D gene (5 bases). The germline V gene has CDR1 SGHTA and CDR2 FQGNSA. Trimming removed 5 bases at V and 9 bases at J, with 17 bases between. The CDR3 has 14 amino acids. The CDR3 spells CTSSLVHRPGEQFF. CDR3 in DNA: TGTACCAGCAGCCTAGTCCACAGGCCGGGTGAGCAGTTCTTC.

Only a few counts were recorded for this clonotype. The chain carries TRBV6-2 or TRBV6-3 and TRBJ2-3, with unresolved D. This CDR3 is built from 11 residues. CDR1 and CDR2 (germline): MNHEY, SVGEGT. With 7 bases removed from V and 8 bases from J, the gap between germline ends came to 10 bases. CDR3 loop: CASTGRGTQYF. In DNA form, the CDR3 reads TGTGCCAGCACCGGACGTGGTACGCAGTATTTT.

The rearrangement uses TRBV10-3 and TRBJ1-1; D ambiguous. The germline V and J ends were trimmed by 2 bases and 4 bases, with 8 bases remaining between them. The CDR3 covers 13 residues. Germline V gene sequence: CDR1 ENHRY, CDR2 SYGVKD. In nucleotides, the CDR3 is TGTGCCATCAGTGAGAAGGGAGGCACTGAAGCTTTCTTT. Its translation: CAISEKGGTEAFF.

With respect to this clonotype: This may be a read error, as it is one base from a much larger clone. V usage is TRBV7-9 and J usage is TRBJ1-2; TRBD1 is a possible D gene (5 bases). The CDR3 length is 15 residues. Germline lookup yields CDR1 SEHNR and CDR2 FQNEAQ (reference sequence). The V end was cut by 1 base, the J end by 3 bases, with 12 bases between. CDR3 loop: CASSLGSQGDYGYTF. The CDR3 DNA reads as TGTGCCAGCAGCTTAGGTTCGCAGGGAGACTATGGCTACACCTTC.

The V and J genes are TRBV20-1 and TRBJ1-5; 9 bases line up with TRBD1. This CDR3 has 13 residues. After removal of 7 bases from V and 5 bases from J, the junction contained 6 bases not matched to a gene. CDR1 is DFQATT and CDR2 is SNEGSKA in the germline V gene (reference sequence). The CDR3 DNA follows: TGCAGTGTTTCTCGGGACAGGGATCAGCCCCAGCATTTT. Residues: CSVSRDRDQPQHF.

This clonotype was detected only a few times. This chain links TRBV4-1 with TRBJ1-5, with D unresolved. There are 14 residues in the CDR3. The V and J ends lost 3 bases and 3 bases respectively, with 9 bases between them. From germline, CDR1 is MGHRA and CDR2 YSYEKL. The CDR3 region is CASSQQRDNQPQHF. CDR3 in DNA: TGCGCCAGCAGCCAGCAAAGGGACAATCAGCCCCAGCATTTT.

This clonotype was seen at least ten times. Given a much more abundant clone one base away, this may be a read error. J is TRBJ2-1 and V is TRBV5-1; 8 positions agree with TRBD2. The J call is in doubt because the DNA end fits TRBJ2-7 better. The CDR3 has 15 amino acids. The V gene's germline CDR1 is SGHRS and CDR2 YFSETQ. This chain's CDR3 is CASSSLGAGDNEQYF. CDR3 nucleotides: TGCGCCAGCAGCTCCTTAGGAGCGGGGGACAATGAGCAGTACTTC.

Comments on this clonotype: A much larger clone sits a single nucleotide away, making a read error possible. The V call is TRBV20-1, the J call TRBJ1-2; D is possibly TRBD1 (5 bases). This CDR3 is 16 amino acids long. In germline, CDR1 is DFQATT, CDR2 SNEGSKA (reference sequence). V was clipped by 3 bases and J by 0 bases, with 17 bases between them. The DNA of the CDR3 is TGCAGTGCTAGGGGAAGGGACCGTCGGTCTAACTATGGCTACACCTTC. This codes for CSARGRDRRSNYGYTF.

The CDR3 nucleotides are TGTGCCACGGGGGACAACGGCAATTCACCCCTCCACTTT. Encoded protein: CATGDNGNSPLHF. The chain uses TRBV3-1 and TRBJ1-6, with a possible D match to TRBD1 (6 bases). Looked up from germline, CDR1 is LGHDT and CDR2 is YNNKEL (reference sequence). The CDR3 loop spans 13 amino acids. V gave up 10 bases and J gave up 7 bases, with 14 bases separating them.

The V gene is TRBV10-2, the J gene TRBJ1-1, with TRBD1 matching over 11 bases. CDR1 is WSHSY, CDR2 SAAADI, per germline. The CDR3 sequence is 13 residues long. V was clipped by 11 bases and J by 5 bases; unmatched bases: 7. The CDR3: CAAGGQGGTEAFF. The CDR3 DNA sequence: TGCGCCGCTGGGGGACAGGGGGGAACTGAAGCTTTCTTT.

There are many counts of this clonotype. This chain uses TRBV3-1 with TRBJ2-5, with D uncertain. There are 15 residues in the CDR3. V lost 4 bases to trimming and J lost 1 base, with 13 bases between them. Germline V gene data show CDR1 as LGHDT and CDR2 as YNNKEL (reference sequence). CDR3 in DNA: TGTGCCAGCAGCCCCCAAAGGGTTACCCAAGAGACCCAGTACTTC. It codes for CASSPQRVTQETQYF.

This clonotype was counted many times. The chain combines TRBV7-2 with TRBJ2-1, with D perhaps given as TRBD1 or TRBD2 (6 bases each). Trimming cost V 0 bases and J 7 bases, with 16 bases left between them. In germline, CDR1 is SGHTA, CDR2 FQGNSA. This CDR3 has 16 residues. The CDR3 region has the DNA TGTGCCAGCAGCTTAGCGGCCCCGGGGGCCCTAAATGAGCAGTTCTTC. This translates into CASSLAAPGALNEQFF.

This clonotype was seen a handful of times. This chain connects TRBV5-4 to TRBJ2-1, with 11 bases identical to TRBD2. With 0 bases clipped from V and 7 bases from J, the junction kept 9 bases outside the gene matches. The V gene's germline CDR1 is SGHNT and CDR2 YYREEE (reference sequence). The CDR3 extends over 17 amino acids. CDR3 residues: CASSLGRVAGGVNEQFF. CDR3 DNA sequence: TGTGCCAGCAGCTTGGGTAGGGTAGCGGGGGGGGTGAATGAGCAGTTCTTC.

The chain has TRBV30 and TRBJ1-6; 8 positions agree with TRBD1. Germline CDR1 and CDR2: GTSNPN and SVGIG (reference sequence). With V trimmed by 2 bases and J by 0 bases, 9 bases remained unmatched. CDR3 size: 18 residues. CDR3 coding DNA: TGTGCCTGGAGTTTTGGAAGACAGGGGAGCTCCTATAATTCACCCCTCCACTTT. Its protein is CAWSFGRQGSSYNSPLHF.

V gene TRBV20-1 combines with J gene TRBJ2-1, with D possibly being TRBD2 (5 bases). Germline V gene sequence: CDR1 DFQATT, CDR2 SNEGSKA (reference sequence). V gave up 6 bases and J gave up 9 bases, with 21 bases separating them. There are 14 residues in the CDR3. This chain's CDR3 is CSAPPPGFVSEQFF. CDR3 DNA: TGCAGTGCCCCCCCGCCGGGGTTCGTAAGTGAGCAGTTCTTC.

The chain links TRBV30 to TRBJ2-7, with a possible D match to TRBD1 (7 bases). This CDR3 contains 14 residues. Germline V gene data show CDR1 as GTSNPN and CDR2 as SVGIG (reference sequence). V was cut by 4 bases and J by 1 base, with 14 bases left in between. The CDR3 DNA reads TGTGCCTGGACTGCGGGACAGTTTTCCTACGAGCAGTACTTC. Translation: CAWTAGQFSYEQYF. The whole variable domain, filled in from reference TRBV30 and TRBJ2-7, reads SQTIHQWPATLVQPVGSPLSLECTVEGTSNPNLYWYRQAAGRGLQLLFYSVGIGQISSEVPQNLSASRPQDRQFILSSKKLLLSDSGFYLCAWTAGQFSYEQYFGPGTRLTVT.